Sequencing of this TCR beta chain was carried out in a study of cytomegalovirus exposure and HLA in healthy donors. The study's findings and limits: The study designated 150 to 200 TCR beta chains cytomegalovirus-associated. CMV serostatus stood as the only immune exposure information on hand. An ancestry cluster, one associated with Asian ancestry, reportedly showed fewer N-insertions than the 666-donor mean in a later analysis. An apparent linkage of common viral pathogens to several of the most significant clusters emerged in a later analysis.

On this clone: The antigen remains undetermined.

PCR used 60 Vbeta primers and 13 Jbeta primers. Generated by immunoSEQ multiplex PCR, the TCRdb table keeps only in-frame clones and is missing some. The data contain around 220,000 clones, around 79% of them singletons. This CDR3 contains 13 residues. Germline values: CDR1 SQVTM, CDR2 ANQGSEA. V lost 6 bases and J 1 base, leaving 9 bases between the germline ends. This rearrangement joins TRBV29-1 to TRBJ2-2; D perhaps matches TRBD1 (6 bases). The receptor comes from a girl aged 2-10 years in good health and CMV-seronegative. Sequencing was carried out using PBMCs. CDR3 protein: CSVDRLNTGELFF. Here the CDR3 DNA reads TGCAGCGTCGACAGGCTGAACACCGGGGAGCTGTTTTTT.